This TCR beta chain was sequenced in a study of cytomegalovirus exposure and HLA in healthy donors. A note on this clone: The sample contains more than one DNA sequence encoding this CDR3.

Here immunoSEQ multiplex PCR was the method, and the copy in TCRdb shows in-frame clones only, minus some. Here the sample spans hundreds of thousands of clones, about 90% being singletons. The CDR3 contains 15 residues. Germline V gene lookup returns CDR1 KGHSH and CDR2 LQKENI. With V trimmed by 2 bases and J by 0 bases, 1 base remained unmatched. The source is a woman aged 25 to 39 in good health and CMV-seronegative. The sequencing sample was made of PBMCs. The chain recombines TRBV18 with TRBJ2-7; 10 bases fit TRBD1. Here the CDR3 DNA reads TGTGCCAGCTCACCAGGGACAGGGGCCTCCTACGAGCAGTACTTC. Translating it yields CASSPGTGASYEQYF.